This T cell receptor (beta chain) was retrieved from a study of T cell changes during pregnancy in multiple sclerosis. Method: immunoSEQ multiplex PCR; TCRdb's copy keeps in-frame clones and lacks some. Here the sample spans just under 65,000 clones, roughly 91% being singletons. CDR3 length: 14 residues. V lost 6 bases, J lost 2 bases, and 12 bases lay in between. CDR1 is SNHLY, CDR2 FYNNEI, per germline. The chain links TRBV2 to TRBJ2-3, with a weak D call TRBD2 (6 bases). This specimen consisted of peripheral blood, obtained in the third trimester of pregnancy. This sequence originates from a female donor in good health, enrolled as a control in a pregnancy study. The CDR3 DNA reads TGTGCCAGCAGCCGGGACTTGATCACAGATACGCAGTATTTT. Its protein product is CASSRDLITDTQYF. Filled out from reference TRBV2 and TRBJ2-3, the complete variable domain reads EPEVTQTPSHQVTQMGQEVILRCVPISNHLYFYWYRQILGQKVEFLVSFYNNEISEKSEIFDDQFSVERPDGSNFTLKIRSTKLEDSAMYFCASSRDLITDTQYFGPGTRLTVL.